Below, 22 T cell receptor beta chains from the same sample are listed, as sequenced in a study of T cells in Graves' hyperthyroidism and ophthalmopathy. RNA transcripts gave rise to amplified TCR beta CDR3 regions. HTBI primers were used for first-round RT-PCR of the TCR CDR3. TCRdb analysed the multiplex PCR reads with MiXCR anew, one entry per CDR3 protein. The sample lists 96,000 or so distinct CDR3 sequences; roughly 56% were seen once. The specimen was blood. The receptors stem from a woman between 35 and 50 years old with Graves' hyperthyroidism.

CDR3 sequence (DNA): TGTGCCAGTAGTAAACCGGGGACACCGAGATCGGCCCAGCATTTT. The encoded protein is CASSKPGTPRSAQHF. The chain links TRBV19 to TRBJ1-5, with TRBD1 as a possible D gene (6 bases). The CDR3 contains 15 residues. Germline-derived CDR1 and CDR2 are LNHDA and SQIVND (reference sequence). V lost 4 bases to trimming and J lost 11 bases, with 21 bases between them. The whole variable domain, remainder taken from reference TRBV19 and TRBJ1-5, is DGGITQSPKYLFRKEGQNVTLSCEQNLNHDAMYWYRQDPGQGLRLIYYSQIVNDFQKGDIAEGYSVSREKKESFPLTVTSAQKNPTAFYLCASSKPGTPRSAQHFGDGTRLSIL.

The chain carries TRBV2 and TRBJ2-7; D not certain. CDR3 length equals 14 residues. V shed 5 bases and J shed 0 bases, with 11 bases lying between them. Germline values: CDR1 SNHLY, CDR2 FYNNEI. DNA of the CDR3: TGTGCCAGCAGTTTCGGATCGAGCTCCTACGAGCAGTACTTC. It yields the protein CASSFGSSSYEQYF.

This clonotype showed up many times. The rearrangement uses TRBV5-1 and TRBJ1-2; D not resolved. V shed 4 bases and J shed 2 bases, with 9 bases lying between them. Germline CDR1 SGHRS, CDR2 YFSETQ. This CDR3 has 13 amino acids. The CDR3, as DNA: TGCGCCAGCAGCACGGCCGGGAACTATGGCTACACCTTC. Translating gives CASSTAGNYGYTF.

The sample holds many counts of this clonotype. The rearrangement links TRBV7-9 to TRBJ1-2; D gene ambiguous. Germline CDR1 and CDR2: SEHNR and FQNEAQ (reference sequence). The CDR3 covers 15 residues. V lost 1 base and J lost 0, with 9 bases in between. The CDR3 bases are TGTGCCAGCAGCTTAGGGCAGGACCCTAACTATGGCTACACCTTC. Its protein is CASSLGQDPNYGYTF. The whole variable domain, remainder taken from reference TRBV7-9 and TRBJ1-2, is DTGVSQNPRHKITKRGQNVTFRCDPISEHNRLYWYRQTLGQGPEFLTYFQNEAQLEKSRLLSDRFSAERPKGSFSTLEIQRTEQGDSAMYLCASSLGQDPNYGYTFGSGTRLTVV.

This sequence joins TRBV20-1 and TRBJ2-7, with TRBD1 matching 9 bases. Trimming at V came to 3 bases and at J to 4 bases, leaving 10 bases not matched to a gene. This CDR3 has 15 residues. The germline CDR1 and CDR2 sequences are DFQATT and SNEGSKA (reference sequence). CDR3 loop: CSASGVGTGRYEQYF. The CDR3 bases are TGCAGTGCTAGTGGCGTTGGGACAGGGAGATACGAGCAGTACTTC.

The J gene is TRBJ1-5, the V gene TRBV10-2, with 9 bases matching TRBD1. There are 17 residues in the CDR3. Germline loops: CDR1 WSHSY, CDR2 SAAADI. V was clipped by 3 bases and J by 6 bases; unmatched bases: 12. The CDR3 bases are TGCGCCAGCAGTGAAGGTGACAGGGGGGGCGCGGTTCAGCCCCAGCATTTT. It encodes CASSEGDRGGAVQPQHF.

The rearrangement links TRBV7-2 to TRBJ1-5; no firm D call. V shed 5 bases and J shed 7 bases, with 12 bases lying between them. The length of the CDR3 is 13 residues. CDR1 and CDR2 from the germline V gene are SGHTA and FQGNSA. The CDR3 region has the DNA TGTGCCAGCAGCCAGTCCCGCTCGCAGCCCCAGCATTTT. Residues: CASSQSRSQPQHF.

Many counts were recorded for this clonotype. The chain links TRBV6-6 to TRBJ2-5; 14 bases align to TRBD2. The CDR3 runs 17 residues. Looked up from germline, CDR1 is MNHNY and CDR2 is SVGAGI (reference sequence). V was pared by 7 bases and J by 2 bases, with 9 bases of the junction left unmatched. The CDR3 sequence is CASNPLGLAGGQETQYF. DNA of the CDR3: TGTGCCAGCAACCCCCTCGGACTAGCGGGAGGACAAGAGACCCAGTACTTC.

The chain links TRBV20-1 to TRBJ1-5; 8 positions agree with TRBD1. The V and J ends lost 6 bases and 11 bases, in that order; junction bases with no gene match: 18. Germline V gene lookup returns CDR1 DFQATT and CDR2 SNEGSKA (reference sequence). The CDR3 sequence is 15 residues long. CDR3 sequence (DNA): TGCAGTGCCTCACAACCAGGGGGCGCAGGCGAGACCCAGCATTTT. It translates to CSASQPGGAGETQHF.

As to this clonotype: A much more abundant neighbour one base away suggests this may be a read error. This chain uses TRBV7-2 with TRBJ1-1, with D hard to call. CDR1 and CDR2 (germline): SGHTA, FQGNSA. The CDR3 is made up of 14 amino acids. This CDR3 reads CASSLGFFGRKALF. The CDR3 DNA sequence: TGTGCCAGCAGCTTAGGGTTTTTCGGGAGAAAGGCTCTCTTT.

This chain connects TRBV25-1 to TRBJ1-2, with unresolved D. CDR1 and CDR2 from the germline V gene are MGHDK and SYGVNS. The CDR3 has 13 residues. V was clipped by 3 bases and J by 3 bases, with 8 bases between them. As DNA, the CDR3 is TGTGCCAGCAGTGACGGGTATCACTATGGCTACACCTTC. Translating it yields CASSDGYHYGYTF.

This clonotype occurred many times. This rearrangement joins TRBV20-1 to TRBJ1-3, with D possibly being TRBD1 (5 bases). The CDR3 length is 15 residues. Trimming shortened V by 3 bases and J by 0 bases, and 12 bases separated the two germline ends. Germline CDR1 reads DFQATT; CDR2 reads SNEGSKA (reference sequence). The CDR3: CSASRTGDSGNTIYF. The CDR3 DNA is TGCAGTGCTAGTCGCACAGGAGACTCTGGAAACACCATATATTTT.

The table lists this clonotype with many counts. CDR3: CASSQEAGGDEKLFF. The CDR3 coding sequence is TGTGCCAGCAGCCAAGAGGCCGGGGGAGATGAAAAACTGTTTTTT. V is TRBV14 and J is TRBJ1-4, with D tentatively TRBD1 (5 bases). Germline CDR1 SGHDN, CDR2 FVKESK. The V gene lost 0 bases and the J gene lost 6 bases, with 11 bases spanning the gap. This CDR3 region has 15 residues.

The gene calls are TRBV20-1 and TRBJ2-6, with TRBD1 matching 9 bases. CDR1 is DFQATT, CDR2 SNEGSKA, per germline (reference sequence). The CDR3 contains 17 residues. V lost 3 bases to trimming and J lost 0 bases; unmatched junction nucleotides: 6. The CDR3 here is CSARTGGRGSGANVLTF. In nucleotides, the CDR3 is TGCAGTGCTAGGACAGGGGGGAGAGGCTCTGGGGCCAACGTCCTGACTTTC.

This chain connects TRBV25-1 to TRBJ1-1; 7 nucleotides line up with TRBD1. The CDR3 totals 14 residues. Germline V gene data show CDR1 as MGHDK and CDR2 as SYGVNS. V lost 8 bases, J lost 0 bases, and 6 bases stayed unmatched. CDR3 protein: CASVGGGMNTEAFF. The DNA for the CDR3 is TGTGCCAGCGTTGGAGGGGGCATGAACACTGAAGCTTTCTTT.

The V gene is TRBV9, the J gene TRBJ1-6; the D gene is possibly TRBD1 (6 bases). V lost 7 bases and J 10 bases, leaving 27 bases between the germline ends. The V gene's germline CDR1 is SGDLS and CDR2 YYNGEE. The CDR3 extends over 17 amino acids. The CDR3 DNA follows: TGTGCCAGCCGCCATGGGGGGGGCGGACCTTCGGGGTCACCCCTCCACTTT. Its protein is CASRHGGGGPSGSPLHF.

V is TRBV7-9 and J is TRBJ2-2; 9 bases are shared with TRBD2. After removal of 5 bases from V and 6 bases from J, the junction contained 7 bases not matched to a gene. This CDR3 spans 15 amino acids. The germline V gene encodes CDR1 SEHNR and CDR2 FQNEAQ (reference sequence). The CDR3 bases are TGTGCCAGCAGCCACTATAGCGGGAGAGCCGGGGAGCTGTTTTTT. The encoded protein is CASSHYSGRAGELFF.

For this clonotype: Since no conserved phenylalanine or tryptophan closes the CDR3, a read error is the likely cause. V is TRBV19 and J is TRBJ1-4; no clear D. The CDR3 extends over 14 amino acids. CDR1 and CDR2 from the germline V gene are LNHDA and SQIVND (reference sequence). Trimming stripped 7 bases from V and 6 bases from J, with 15 bases between. The CDR3 reads CASNIGRNDEKLFL. DNA of the CDR3: TGTGCCAGTAATATTGGCAGGAACGATGAAAAACTGTTTCTT.

A remark on this clonotype: Given a much more abundant clone one base away, this may be a read error. This is likely a read error, given that the CDR3 carries no conserved phenylalanine or tryptophan at its end. The chain has TRBV2 and TRBJ2-3; no reliable D call. The CDR3 totals 14 residues. Germline lookup yields CDR1 SNHLY and CDR2 FYNNEI. Trimming shortened V by 2 bases and J by 0 bases, and 6 bases separated the two germline ends. The CDR3 DNA reads as TGTGCCAGCAGTGAAACCCTAAGCACAGATACGCAGTATGTT. It yields the protein CASSETLSTDTQYV.

The genes are TRBV5-1 and TRBJ2-6; D is unresolved. The CDR3 length is 17 residues. Germline CDR1 reads SGHRS; CDR2 reads YFSETQ. The germline V and J ends were trimmed by 0 bases and 0 bases, with 10 bases remaining between them. The chain's CDR3 is CASSLDSYNSGANVLTF. CDR3 DNA: TGCGCCAGCAGCTTGGACAGTTATAACTCTGGGGCCAACGTCCTGACTTTC.

As to this clonotype: One end of the junction is discordant with germline, which a read error may explain. The rearrangement joins TRBV20-1 to TRBJ2-2; weak D call: TRBD2 (5 bases). The CDR3 extends over 13 amino acids. Per the germline V gene, CDR1 is DFQATT and CDR2 is SNEGSKA (reference sequence). Here the CDR3 reads CSAIGSYTGELSW. The CDR3 bases are TGCAGTGCGATAGGGAGTTACACCGGGGAGCTGTCTTGG.

Concerning this clonotype: This could be a read error, since a much larger clone is one nucleotide away. The V gene is TRBV11-2, the J gene TRBJ1-6, with a possible D match to TRBD1 (5 bases). Germline CDR1 SGHAT, CDR2 FQNNGV. The CDR3 length is 16 residues. The CDR3 loop reads CVSRRMGGSYNSPLHF. In nucleotides, the CDR3 is TGTGTCAGCAGAAGGATGGGGGGCTCCTATAATTCACCCCTCCACTTT. Complete variable domain (other parts from reference TRBV11-2 and TRBJ1-6): EAGVAQSPRYKIIEKRQSVAFWCNPISGHATLYWYQQILGQGPKLLIQFQNNGVVDDSQLPKDRFSAERLKGVDSTLKIQPAKLEDSAVYLCVSRRMGGSYNSPLHFGNGTRLTVT.